One and the same sample provided the 13 T cell receptor beta chains below, sequenced in a study of PD-1 blockade in classical Hodgkin lymphoma. Some clones are missing from TCRdb's copy, which holds only in-frame ones; the method was immunoSEQ multiplex PCR. The sample yields tens of thousands of clones, just under 80% seen once. Time point described: cycle 4 day 1 (C4D1), after five to seven weeks of nivolumab. Each and every patient relapsed after autologous stem cell transplantation, and patients got differing brentuximab vedotin exposure. The specimen comprised peripheral blood mononuclear cells (PBMCs), sampled before the fourth cycle of nivolumab. The receptors here all came from a human donor with classical Hodgkin lymphoma.

There are a few counts of this clone. The chain links TRBV28 to TRBJ2-1; tentatively, D is TRBD2 (5 bases). Germline V gene lookup returns CDR1 MDHEN and CDR2 SYDVKM. The V and J ends lost 5 bases and 2 bases respectively, with 13 bases between them. This CDR3 is 15 amino acids long. The chain's CDR3 is CASSTAGEAYNEQFF. The DNA for the CDR3 is TGTGCCAGCAGTACAGCCGGGGAAGCCTACAATGAGCAGTTCTTC.

J is TRBJ1-4 and V is TRBV19; 8 bases map to TRBD1. The CDR3 runs to 15 residues. V lost 4 bases and J lost 3; bases outside the gene matches: 4. The V gene's germline CDR1 is LNHDA and CDR2 SQIVND (reference sequence). CDR3 protein: CASSTDRGPNEKLFF. As DNA, the CDR3 is TGTGCCAGTAGTACCGACAGGGGTCCTAATGAAAAACTGTTTTTT.

The V and J genes are TRBV6-5 and TRBJ1-1; tentatively, D is TRBD1 (5 bases). Trimming removed 2 bases at V and 4 bases at J, with 14 bases between. Looked up from germline, CDR1 is MNHEY and CDR2 is SVGAGI. The CDR3 covers 15 residues. CDR3 sequence reads: CASSYGGGRVTEAFF. Here the CDR3 DNA reads TGTGCCAGCAGTTACGGGGGGGGTAGAGTCACTGAAGCTTTCTTT.

The genes are TRBV19 and TRBJ2-7, with 13 positions matching TRBD2. The germline gives CDR1 LNHDA, CDR2 SQIVND (reference sequence). With 4 bases clipped from V and 7 bases from J, the junction kept 10 bases outside the gene matches. The CDR3 extends over 16 amino acids. CDR3 residues: CASSKNPGLAGNEQYF. In DNA form, the CDR3 reads TGTGCCAGTAGTAAGAATCCGGGACTAGCGGGGAATGAGCAGTACTTC.

The rearrangement uses TRBV19 and TRBJ2-7; 8 bases line up with TRBD2. Germline loops: CDR1 LNHDA, CDR2 SQIVND (reference sequence). V shed 6 bases, J shed 4 bases, and the junction held 5 bases outside the gene matches. The CDR3 is 13 residues long. The DNA of the CDR3 is TGTGCCAGTAGCCCCGGCGGGGGGTACGAGCAGTACTTC. It translates to CASSPGGGYEQYF.

This clone occurred a few times. This chain joins TRBV20-1 and TRBJ1-1, with 7 bases matching TRBD1. CDR3 size: 11 residues. V lost 6 bases to trimming and J lost 3 bases; unmatched junction nucleotides: 1. Germline V gene data show CDR1 as DFQATT and CDR2 as SNEGSKA (reference sequence). This CDR3 is CSAQGYTEAFF. CDR3 DNA: TGCAGTGCACAGGGGTACACTGAAGCTTTCTTT.

The genes are TRBV6-1 and TRBJ1-1; possible D gene TRBD1, 6 bases. V gave up 1 base and J gave up 7 bases, with 16 bases separating them. Germline CDR1 MNHNS, CDR2 SASEGT. There are 15 residues in the CDR3. The CDR3 here is CASSEGPGHPIEAFF. The CDR3 DNA follows: TGTGCCAGCAGTGAAGGGCCGGGACACCCGATTGAAGCTTTCTTT.

Concerning this clone itself: This sample includes further DNA sequences coding for the same CDR3. This sequence joins TRBV11-2 and TRBJ2-5; D unclear. Germline loops: CDR1 SGHAT, CDR2 FQNNGV. The V end lost 5 bases, the J end lost 4 bases, and 5 bases lay between the germline ends. This CDR3 is 11 amino acids long. For the CDR3, the DNA is TGTGCCAGCAGCCTCGGAGAGACCCAGTACTTC. Amino acid sequence: CASSLGETQYF.

This rearrangement joins TRBV6-6 to TRBJ1-1; 11 positions agree with TRBD1. The V and J ends lost 2 bases and 6 bases, in that order; junction bases with no gene match: 5. The V gene's germline CDR1 is MNHNY and CDR2 SVGAGI (reference sequence). This CDR3 is built from 15 residues. Here the CDR3 DNA reads TGTGCCAGCAGTTACCCGGGACAGGGGGATGCTGAAGCTTTCTTT. As protein: CASSYPGQGDAEAFF.

This clone was detected only once. This chain connects TRBV5-1 to TRBJ2-3; 10 bases agree with TRBD2. There are 16 residues in the CDR3. Germline V gene lookup returns CDR1 SGHRS and CDR2 YFSETQ. V dropped 4 bases and J dropped 4; count of bases not matched to a gene: 9. The CDR3 spells CASSLGSSGSSDTQYF. Written as DNA, the CDR3 is TGCGCCAGCAGCCTGGGGTCTAGCGGGAGTTCAGATACGCAGTATTTT.

V usage is TRBV6-1 and J usage is TRBJ2-2; 12 bases are a match to TRBD2. Germline CDR1 reads MNHNS; CDR2 reads SASEGT. J gave up 0 bases and V 2 bases, and 10 bases lay outside the gene matches. CDR3 length equals 20 residues. CDR3 bases: TGTGCCAGCAGTGAATATCCCGTGACTAGCGGGGGCCCGAACACCGGGGAGCTGTTTTTT. Translated: CASSEYPVTSGGPNTGELFF.

The chain is built from TRBV4-1 and TRBJ1-1; D possibly corresponds to TRBD1 (6 bases). The V gene lost 4 bases and the J gene lost 1 base, with 13 bases spanning the gap. The CDR3 sequence is 15 residues long. Germline CDR1 reads MGHRA; CDR2 reads YSYEKL. The CDR3 loop is CASSPSDRTNTEAFF. The CDR3 DNA is TGCGCCAGCAGCCCTTCGGACAGAACGAACACTGAAGCTTTCTTT.

This chain links TRBV29-1 with TRBJ2-3, with 13 bases fitting TRBD2. With 6 bases clipped from V and 2 bases from J, the junction kept 5 bases outside the gene matches. CDR1 SQVTM and CDR2 ANQGSEA come from the germline V gene. The CDR3 contains 15 residues. The CDR3 DNA reads TGCAGCGTCGAGACTAGCGGGGGGCACACAGATACGCAGTATTTT. The encoded protein is CSVETSGGHTDTQYF.